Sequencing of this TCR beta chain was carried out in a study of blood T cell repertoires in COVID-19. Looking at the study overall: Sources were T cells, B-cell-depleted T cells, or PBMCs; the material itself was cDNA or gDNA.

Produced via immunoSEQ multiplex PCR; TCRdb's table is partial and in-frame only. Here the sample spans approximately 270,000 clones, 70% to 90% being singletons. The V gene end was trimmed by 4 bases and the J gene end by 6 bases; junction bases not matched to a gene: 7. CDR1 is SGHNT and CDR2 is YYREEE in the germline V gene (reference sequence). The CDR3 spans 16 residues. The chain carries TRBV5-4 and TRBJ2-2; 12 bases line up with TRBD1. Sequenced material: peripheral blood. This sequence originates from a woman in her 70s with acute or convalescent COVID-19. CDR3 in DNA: TGTGCCAGCAGCCTTCCGGGACAGGGGGCCGCCGGGGAGCTGTTTTTT. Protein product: CASSLPGQGAAGELFF.